Listed below are T cell receptor beta chains from one sample, sequenced in a study of blood T cell repertoires in COVID-19. Method: immunoSEQ multiplex PCR; TCRdb's copy keeps in-frame clones and lacks some. The sample comprises fewer than 250,000 clones, approximately 73% of which are singletons, and around 16% rests with the top ten. Sequencing was carried out using PBMCs or T cells enriched from blood (not recorded which). The receptors were gathered from a woman in her 50s with acute COVID-19. Both conserved end residues are part of each CDR3. The order of the fields is J gene, D gene, clone size, V gene, CDR3 DNA, CDR3 protein. D genes are given only for firm matches. A row's size may be missing; if present it is once, few, many or a size class.

>TRBJ1-2|.|.|TRBV6-5
TGTGCCAGCAGCGGGACCCAGGGGAGGGGAGGCTACACCTTC
CASSGTQGRGGYTF
>TRBJ2-5|.|.|TRBV3-1/TRBV3-2
TGTGCCAGCAGCCATCCCCGGGAGTTCGGAGAGACCCAGTACTTC
CASSHPREFGETQYF
>TRBJ1-2|.|.|TRBV6-6
TGTGCCACTACGGCGGGGGTAACCTATGGCTACACCTTC
CATTAGVTYGYTF
>TRBJ1-4|TRBD1|once|TRBV5-6
TGTGCCAGCAGCCCACAGGGGATTAATGAAAAACTGTTTTTT
CASSPQGINEKLFF
>TRBJ1-2|.|.|TRBV5-5
TGTGCCAGCAGCCACTCCCAGGGGGGCTACACCTTC
CASSHSQGGYTF
>TRBJ1-1|.|.|TRBV29-1
TGCAGCGTTTCCCCAGAGCGGGAAGCTTTCTTT
CSVSPEREAFF
>TRBJ1-6|TRBD1|.|TRBV19
TGTGCCAGTAGTATGACCGGGACAGGGTGGTCCTATAATTCACCCCTCCACTTT
CASSMTGTGWSYNSPLHF
>TRBJ1-1|.|.|TRBV5-1
TGCGCCAGCAGCTTGGGCCCCCAGACTATGAACACTGAAGCTTTCTTT
CASSLGPQTMNTEAFF
>TRBJ2-2|TRBD2|.|TRBV9
TGTGCCAGCAGCGTATCGACAACTAGCGGAGACAACACCGGGGAGCTGTTTTTT
CASSVSTTSGDNTGELFF
>TRBJ1-5|TRBD1|.|TRBV2
TGTGCCAGCAGTCTGGACAGGGTGGATCAGCCCCAGCATTTT
CASSLDRVDQPQHF